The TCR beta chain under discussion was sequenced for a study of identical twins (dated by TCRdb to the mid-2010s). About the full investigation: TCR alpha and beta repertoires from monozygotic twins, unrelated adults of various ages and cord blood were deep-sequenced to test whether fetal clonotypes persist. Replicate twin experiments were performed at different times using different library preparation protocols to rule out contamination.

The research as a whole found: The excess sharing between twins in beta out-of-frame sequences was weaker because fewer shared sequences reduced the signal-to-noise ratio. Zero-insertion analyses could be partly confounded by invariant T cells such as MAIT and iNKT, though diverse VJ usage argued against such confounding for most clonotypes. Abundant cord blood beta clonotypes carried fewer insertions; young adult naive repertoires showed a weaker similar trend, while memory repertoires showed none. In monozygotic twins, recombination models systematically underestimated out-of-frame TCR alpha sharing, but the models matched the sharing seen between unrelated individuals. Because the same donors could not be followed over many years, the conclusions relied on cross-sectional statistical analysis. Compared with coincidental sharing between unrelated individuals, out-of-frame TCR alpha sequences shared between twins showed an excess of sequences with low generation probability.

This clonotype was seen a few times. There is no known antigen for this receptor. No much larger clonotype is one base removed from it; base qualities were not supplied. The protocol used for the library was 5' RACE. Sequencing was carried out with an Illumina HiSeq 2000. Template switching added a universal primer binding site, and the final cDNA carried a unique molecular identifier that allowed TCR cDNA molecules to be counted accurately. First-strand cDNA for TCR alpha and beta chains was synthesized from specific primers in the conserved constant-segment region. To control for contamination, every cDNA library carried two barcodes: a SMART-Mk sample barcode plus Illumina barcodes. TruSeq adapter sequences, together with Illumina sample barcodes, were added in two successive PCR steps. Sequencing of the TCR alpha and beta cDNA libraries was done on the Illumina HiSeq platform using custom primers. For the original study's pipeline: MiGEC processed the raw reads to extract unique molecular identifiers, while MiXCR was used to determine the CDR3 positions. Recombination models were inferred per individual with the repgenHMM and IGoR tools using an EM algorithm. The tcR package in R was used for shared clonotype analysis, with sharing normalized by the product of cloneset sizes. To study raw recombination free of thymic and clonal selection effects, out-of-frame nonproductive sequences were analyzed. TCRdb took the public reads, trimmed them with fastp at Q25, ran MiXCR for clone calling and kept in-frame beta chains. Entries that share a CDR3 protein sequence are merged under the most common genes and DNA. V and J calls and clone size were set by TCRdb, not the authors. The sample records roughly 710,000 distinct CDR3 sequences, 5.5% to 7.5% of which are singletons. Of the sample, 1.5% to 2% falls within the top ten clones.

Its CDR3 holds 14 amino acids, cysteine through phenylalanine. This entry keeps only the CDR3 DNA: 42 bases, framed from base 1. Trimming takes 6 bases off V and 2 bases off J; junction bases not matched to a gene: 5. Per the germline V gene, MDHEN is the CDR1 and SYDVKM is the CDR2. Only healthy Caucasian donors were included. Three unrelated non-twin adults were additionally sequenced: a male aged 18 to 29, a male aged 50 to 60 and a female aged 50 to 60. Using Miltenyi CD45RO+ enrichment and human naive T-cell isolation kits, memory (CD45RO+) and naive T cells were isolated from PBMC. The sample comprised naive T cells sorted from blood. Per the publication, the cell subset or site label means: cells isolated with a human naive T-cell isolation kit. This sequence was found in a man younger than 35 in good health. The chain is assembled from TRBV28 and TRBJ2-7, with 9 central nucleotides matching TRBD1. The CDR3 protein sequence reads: CASRGTGWTYEQYF. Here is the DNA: TGTGCCAGCAGAGGGACAGGGTGGACCTACGAGCAGTACTTC.